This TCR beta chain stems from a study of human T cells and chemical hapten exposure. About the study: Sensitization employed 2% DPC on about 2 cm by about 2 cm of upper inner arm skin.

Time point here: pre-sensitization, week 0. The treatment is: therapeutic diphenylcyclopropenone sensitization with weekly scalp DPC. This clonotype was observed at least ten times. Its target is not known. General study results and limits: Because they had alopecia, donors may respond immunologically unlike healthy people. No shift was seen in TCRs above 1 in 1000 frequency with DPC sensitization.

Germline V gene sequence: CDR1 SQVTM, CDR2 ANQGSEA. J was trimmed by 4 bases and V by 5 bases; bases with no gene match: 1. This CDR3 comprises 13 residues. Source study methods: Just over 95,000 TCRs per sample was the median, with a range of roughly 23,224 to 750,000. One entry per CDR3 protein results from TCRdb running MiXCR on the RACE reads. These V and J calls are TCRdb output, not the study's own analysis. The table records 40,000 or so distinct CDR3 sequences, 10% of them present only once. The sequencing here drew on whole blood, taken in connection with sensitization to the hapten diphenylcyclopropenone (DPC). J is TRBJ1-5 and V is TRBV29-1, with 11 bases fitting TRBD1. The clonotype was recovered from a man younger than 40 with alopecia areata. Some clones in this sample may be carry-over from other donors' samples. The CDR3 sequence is CSVRDRGNQPQHF. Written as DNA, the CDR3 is TGCAGCGTTAGGGACAGGGGGAATCAGCCCCAGCATTTT. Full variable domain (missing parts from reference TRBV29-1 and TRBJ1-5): SAVISQKPSRDICQRGTSLTIQCQVDSQVTMMFWYRQQPGQSLTLIATANQGSEATYESGFVIDKFPISRPNLTFSTLTVSNMSPEDSSIYLCSVRDRGNQPQHFGDGTRLSIL.